Presented here are 30 T cell receptor beta chains from one specimen sequenced in a study of Ad26.COV2.S vaccination and SARS-CoV-2 variants. Here immunoSEQ multiplex PCR was the method, and the copy in TCRdb shows in-frame clones only, minus some. The table lists roughly 460,000 clones, around 89% of them singletons. Treatment in this sample: around 19 received Ad26.COV2.S at low or high dose, single or two shots; about five received placebo; per-sample allocation not given. The investigators took samples on day 63 after the first vaccine or placebo injection. The sequences come from peripheral blood, collected in a trial of Ad26.COV2.S vaccine versus placebo. These TCRs come from a person between 18 and 65 years old who received the Ad26.COV2.S COVID-19 vaccine or a placebo.

The CDR3 bases are TGCGCCAGCAGCTTGAAGGACTATGGCTACACCTTC. It encodes CASSLKDYGYTF. The chain is built from TRBV5-1 and TRBJ1-2; D gene unclear. Trimming took 1 base from V and 3 from J, leaving 4 bases between them. Per the germline V gene, CDR1 is SGHRS and CDR2 is YFSETQ. The CDR3 runs 12 residues.

This clone was recorded once. The chain couples TRBV7-3 to TRBJ2-3; 14 bases align to TRBD2. CDR1 and CDR2 (germline): SGHTA, FQGTGA. After removal of 4 bases from V and 5 bases from J, the junction contained 5 bases not matched to a gene. The length of the CDR3 is 16 residues. Here the CDR3 reads CASSSGLAGAVDTQYF. The CDR3 DNA reads TGTGCCAGCAGCTCGGGACTAGCGGGAGCGGTAGATACGCAGTATTTT.

The chain has TRBV7-2 and TRBJ2-7; 7 nucleotides match TRBD1. Losses at the gene ends were 3 bases for V and 3 bases for J; bases not matched to a gene: 5. The CDR3 covers 14 residues. Germline V gene lookup returns CDR1 SGHTA and CDR2 FQGNSA. The CDR3 bases are TGTGCCAGCAGCTTGGAACAGGGGCACTACGAGCAGTACTTC. This encodes CASSLEQGHYEQYF.

The genes are TRBV10-3 and TRBJ2-7; 8 bases line up with TRBD2. Losses at the gene ends were 2 bases for V and 0 bases for J; bases not matched to a gene: 9. Germline CDR1 is ENHRY and CDR2 is SYGVKD. The CDR3 runs 17 residues. CDR3 in amino acids: CAISEHRLARVSYEQYF. DNA for the CDR3: TGTGCCATCAGTGAGCACCGACTAGCGCGCGTCTCCTACGAGCAGTACTTC.

V usage is TRBV18 and J usage is TRBJ2-7, with D possibly TRBD2 on 6 matching bases. Deletions cut 3 bases from V and 2 bases from J, with 11 bases between. CDR1 KGHSH and CDR2 LQKENI come from the germline V gene. CDR3 length equals 14 residues. CDR3 loop: CASSPGGDTYEQYF. The DNA for the CDR3 is TGTGCCAGCTCACCTGGCGGGGATACCTACGAGCAGTACTTC.

The CDR3 nucleotides are TGTGCCAGTAGTATCACGGGACAGGGGGATGAGCAGTTCTTC. Amino acid sequence: CASSITGQGDEQFF. The chain is built from TRBV19 and TRBJ2-1; 11 bases match TRBD1. Germline-derived CDR1 and CDR2 are LNHDA and SQIVND (reference sequence). V lost 3 bases and J lost 8; bases outside the gene matches: 3. There are 14 residues in the CDR3.

This chain joins TRBV6-5 and TRBJ2-1; D unclear. CDR3 length equals 12 residues. The V end lost 7 bases, the J end lost 2 bases, and 6 bases lay between the germline ends. CDR1 and CDR2 (germline): MNHEY, SVGAGI. The CDR3 reads CASTGTYNEQFF. The DNA of the CDR3 is TGTGCCAGCACCGGAACCTACAATGAGCAGTTCTTC.

The chain couples TRBV11-2 to TRBJ1-1; D unresolved. Germline V CDR1 and CDR2: SGHAT, FQNNGV. V was clipped by 0 bases and J by 8 bases, with 10 bases between them. The CDR3 extends over 13 amino acids. CDR3 in amino acids: CASSLDQVAEAFF. CDR3 coding DNA: TGTGCCAGCAGCTTAGACCAGGTAGCCGAAGCTTTCTTT.

The chain uses TRBV3-1 (or the pseudogene TRBV3-2) and TRBJ2-7; 8 bases match TRBD2. The ends lost 5 bases at V and 3 bases at J; junction bases unmatched: 9. Germline CDR1 is LGHDT and CDR2 is YNNKEL (reference sequence). This CDR3 region has 15 residues. The CDR3 loop reads CASSESGLALYEQYF. CDR3 nucleotide sequence: TGTGCCAGCAGCGAAAGCGGACTAGCCCTCTACGAGCAGTACTTC.

J is TRBJ1-3 and V is TRBV9; D is possibly TRBD1 (5 bases). The CDR3 has 15 residues. V dropped 8 bases and J dropped 4 bases, with 19 bases sitting between them. Germline V gives CDR1 SGDLS, CDR2 YYNGEE. In nucleotides, the CDR3 is TGTGCCAGAGCGGGTTTGGAGGGGAACGGAAACACCATATATTTT. As protein: CARAGLEGNGNTIYF.

The chain employs TRBV30 and TRBJ1-4, with TRBD1 as a possible D gene (5 bases). From germline, CDR1 is GTSNPN and CDR2 SVGIG (reference sequence). There are 13 residues in the CDR3. The V and J ends lost 5 bases and 7 bases respectively, with 14 bases between them. Here the CDR3 DNA reads TGTGCCTGGCAGGGAGGCGGCGGTGAAAAACTGTTTTTT. Translated, it gives CAWQGGGGEKLFF.

The chain has TRBV19 and TRBJ2-1; D possibly uses TRBD1 or TRBD2 (5 bases each). Trimming removed 4 bases from V and 1 base from J, with 11 bases in between. CDR1 is LNHDA and CDR2 is SQIVND in the germline V gene (reference sequence). This CDR3 is 15 amino acids long. The CDR3 DNA follows: TGTGCCAGTAGTAGGGGACCGGATTCCTACAATGAGCAGTTCTTC. This translates into CASSRGPDSYNEQFF.

The rearrangement uses TRBV7-9 and TRBJ2-1; a possible D gene is TRBD2 (5 bases). The CDR3 has 15 residues. The V gene's germline CDR1 is SEHNR and CDR2 FQNEAQ (reference sequence). With 2 bases removed from V and 1 base from J, the gap between germline ends came to 9 bases. The CDR3 DNA follows: TGTGCCAGCAGCTTAATCGGGGAATCCTACAATGAGCAGTTCTTC. Protein: CASSLIGESYNEQFF.

Note on this clone: This specimen includes other DNA sequences encoding the same CDR3. J is TRBJ1-6 and V is TRBV27; D ambiguous. Germline CDR1 and CDR2: MNHEY and SMNVEV (reference sequence). The CDR3 has 12 amino acids. Trimming removed 2 bases at V and 7 bases at J, with 3 bases between. The CDR3 DNA reads TGTGCCAGCAGTTTACCAAATTCACCCCTCCACTTT. It is translated as CASSLPNSPLHF.

V gene TRBV3-1 (or the pseudogene TRBV3-2) combines with J gene TRBJ2-3; 11 nucleotides match TRBD2. Germline V lookup: CDR1 LGHDT, CDR2 YNNKEL (reference sequence). The CDR3 is 18 residues long. With 0 bases clipped from V and 2 bases from J, the junction kept 7 bases outside the gene matches. CDR3 protein: CASSQDGTSGPSTDTQYF. The CDR3 DNA follows: TGTGCCAGCAGCCAAGACGGGACTAGCGGCCCTTCCACAGATACGCAGTATTTT.

This clone was seen once. DNA for the CDR3: TGTGCCAGCGTGGGACAGGGCACAGATACGCAGTATTTT. This codes for CASVGQGTDTQYF. J is TRBJ2-3 and V is TRBV6-6, with 8 nucleotides matching TRBD1. V dropped 8 bases and J dropped 1; count of bases not matched to a gene: 2. The germline gives CDR1 MNHNY, CDR2 SVGAGI (reference sequence). CDR3 length: 13 amino acids.

The chain links TRBV6-5 to TRBJ2-7, with D maybe TRBD2 (5 bases). Germline CDR1 reads MNHEY; CDR2 reads SVGAGI. V lost 5 bases, J lost 5 bases, and 16 bases lay in between. The CDR3 extends over 14 amino acids. DNA of the CDR3: TGTGCCAGCAGTCCCCGGACCCAGAGGGACGAGCAGTACTTC. It specifies CASSPRTQRDEQYF.

The rearrangement joins TRBV5-5 to TRBJ1-1, with 7 bases identical to TRBD1. Per germline, CDR1 SGHKS and CDR2 YYEKEE (reference sequence). J was trimmed by 3 bases and V by 6 bases; bases with no gene match: 11. The CDR3 contains 15 residues. Written as DNA, the CDR3 is TGTGCCAGCACCCTGACAGGGCTCGGGGACACTGAAGCTTTCTTT. Protein: CASTLTGLGDTEAFF.

This clone was detected a few times. The V gene is TRBV30, the J gene TRBJ1-4; D possibly corresponds to TRBD1 (5 bases). This CDR3 is 13 amino acids long. Looked up from germline, CDR1 is GTSNPN and CDR2 is SVGIG (reference sequence). The V and J ends lost 0 bases and 13 bases respectively, with 15 bases between them. DNA for the CDR3: TGTGCCTGGAGTGTACTATACCCAGGGCGACTGTTTTTT. Translated: CAWSVLYPGRLFF.

The table lists this clone with a count of one. This chain joins TRBV14 and TRBJ2-7; tentative D call: TRBD2 (6 bases). The CDR3 is 15 residues long. Trimming pared 0 bases from V and 2 bases from J, leaving 11 bases between. Germline V lookup: CDR1 SGHDN, CDR2 FVKESK. The CDR3 sequence is CASSQEAGRAYEQYF. The CDR3 DNA is TGTGCCAGCAGCCAAGAAGCGGGCCGCGCCTACGAGCAGTACTTC.

This rearrangement joins TRBV6-2 or TRBV6-3 to TRBJ1-2, with D possibly being TRBD1 (6 bases). V was clipped by 0 bases and J by 2 bases, with 10 bases between them. The germline gives CDR1 MNHEY, CDR2 SVGEGT. This CDR3 is 15 amino acids long. CDR3 region: CASSYSQGSNYGYTF. The CDR3 DNA sequence: TGTGCCAGCAGTTACTCACAGGGTTCCAACTATGGCTACACCTTC.

This clone showed up just a few times. This chain uses TRBV29-1 with TRBJ2-7; 7 bases line up with TRBD1. Germline loops: CDR1 SQVTM, CDR2 ANQGSEA. The CDR3 consists of 16 residues. After removal of 4 bases from V and 2 bases from J, the junction contained 14 bases not matched to a gene. The DNA for the CDR3 is TGCAGCGTTGGACGCCAACGGGACAGCGAGACCTACGAGCAGTACTTC. It encodes CSVGRQRDSETYEQYF.

The chain combines TRBV6-5 with TRBJ1-2; D is unresolved. With 4 bases removed from V and 4 bases from J, the gap between germline ends came to 10 bases. Per germline, CDR1 MNHEY and CDR2 SVGAGI. This CDR3 region has 13 residues. The CDR3 spells CASSSQGPYGYTF. CDR3 nucleotides: TGTGCCAGCAGTTCCCAAGGTCCCTATGGCTACACCTTC.

This sequence joins TRBV7-9 and TRBJ1-2; D may be TRBD1 (5 bases). There are 14 residues in the CDR3. V lost 5 bases, J lost 6 bases, and 16 bases lay in between. Germline V gene lookup returns CDR1 SEHNR and CDR2 FQNEAQ (reference sequence). DNA for the CDR3: TGTGCCAGCAGCCACAACGCGGGGGGGAATGGCTACACCTTC. Encoded protein: CASSHNAGGNGYTF.

This clone was recorded only once. The chain recombines TRBV27 with TRBJ2-2; TRBD1 aligns across 8 bases. CDR3 length: 17 residues. After removal of 4 bases from V and 6 bases from J, the junction contained 13 bases not matched to a gene. Germline V CDR1 and CDR2: MNHEY, SMNVEV (reference sequence). CDR3 in amino acids: CASSSRTGRISSGELFF. CDR3 DNA sequence: TGTGCCAGCAGTTCCCGGACAGGGCGGATTTCCTCCGGGGAGCTGTTTTTT.

The V and J genes are TRBV10-3 and TRBJ2-5; D is uncertain. This CDR3 has 13 amino acids. The germline V gene encodes CDR1 ENHRY and CDR2 SYGVKD. Trimming stripped 5 bases from V and 1 base from J, with 8 bases between. CDR3 amino acids: CAISLQIQETQYF. CDR3 nucleotide sequence: TGTGCCATCAGTTTACAAATCCAAGAGACCCAGTACTTC.

This clone showed up just once. In DNA, the CDR3 is TGTGCCAGGGGGGACGGACGCGAGGGTGAAGCTTTCTTT. The encoded protein is CARGDGREGEAFF. The chain has TRBV6-5 and TRBJ1-1, with a possible D match to TRBD1 (5 bases). V dropped 9 bases and J dropped 7 bases, with 18 bases sitting between them. The CDR3 spans 13 residues. CDR1 and CDR2 from the germline V gene are MNHEY and SVGAGI.

V usage is TRBV9 and J usage is TRBJ2-1; 8 nucleotides line up with TRBD1. The CDR3 has 15 amino acids. V shed 3 bases and J 6 bases; nucleotides not matched to a gene: 8. Germline-derived CDR1 and CDR2 are SGDLS and YYNGEE. The CDR3 is CASSAGTGLGNEQFF. CDR3 coding DNA: TGTGCCAGCAGCGCGGGGACAGGTCTGGGCAATGAGCAGTTCTTC.

The genes are TRBV5-1 and TRBJ2-7; no clear D. This CDR3 comprises 13 residues. V was clipped by 0 bases and J by 3 bases, with 7 bases between them. CDR1 and CDR2 (germline): SGHRS, YFSETQ. This chain's CDR3 is CASSLGSLYEQYF. DNA for the CDR3: TGCGCCAGCAGCTTGGGTTCGCTCTACGAGCAGTACTTC.

A few counts support this clone. The chain has TRBV27 and TRBJ1-5; TRBD1 matches at 8 bases. Germline V gene data show CDR1 as MNHEY and CDR2 as SMNVEV (reference sequence). This CDR3 region has 15 residues. V shed 6 bases and J 1 base; nucleotides not matched to a gene: 5. Here the CDR3 reads CASSLTGASNQPQHF. CDR3 nucleotide sequence: TGTGCCAGCAGCTTGACAGGGGCCAGCAATCAGCCCCAGCATTTT.